This record looks at one T cell receptor (beta chain) sequence and its context. What it recognizes is unknown. This sample is part of a study of T cell responses to AZD1222 COVID-19 vaccine. Whole-study findings and limits: The donor group comprised mostly white British people and more females; the analysis possibly underestimated clonal diversity.

The CDR3 runs to 15 residues. CDR1 is MGHRA and CDR2 is YSYEKL in the germline V gene. V was trimmed by 2 bases and J by 0 bases, leaving 10 bases between them. Only in-frame clones appear in the TCRdb table, and some are missing; sequencing was by immunoSEQ multiplex PCR. Here the sample spans some 110,000 clones, 80% to 90% being singletons. This receptor was obtained from an adult in good health. This rearrangement joins TRBV4-1 to TRBJ1-2, with D unresolved. Sequenced here: peripheral blood, sampled on day 0 of AZD1222 vaccination. The CDR3, as DNA: TGCGCCAGCAGCCAAAGTCCGAAAGCTAACTATGGCTACACCTTC. Residues: CASSQSPKANYGYTF.